The TCR beta chain under discussion was sequenced for a study of prognosis after radiotherapy for stage I lung cancer. General study points: Stereotactic body radiation therapy was followed by a fall in unique TCR clone counts, with a median of about 9,700 versus 6,500.

It was by two-round multiplex PCR that TCR beta CDR3 was amplified from genomic DNA. Individual primers that were specific to each TRBV and TRBJ gene served in first-round PCR. MiXCR was run by TCRdb on the multiplex PCR reads, yielding one entry per CDR3 protein. The sample carries about 28,000 distinct CDR3 sequences, around 32% recorded once. Points on this clonotype: Antigen: not known.

The CDR3 runs 16 residues. Germline-derived CDR1 and CDR2 are MNHEY and SVGAGI. The V gene lost 2 bases and the J gene lost 9 bases, with 19 bases spanning the gap. V usage is TRBV6-5 and J usage is TRBJ2-2; no definite D call. This TCR was sampled from a donor aged 50 or older with non-small cell lung cancer. Material: PBMCs, obtained before or after stereotactic body radiation therapy (not recorded which). The CDR3, as DNA: TGTGCCAGCAGTTACGGCGGAGTGGGATATTCCTGGGAGCTGTTTTTT. It yields the protein CASSYGGVGYSWELFF.